One sample yielded the 10 T cell receptor beta chains listed below, sequenced in a study of identical twins. TCRdb passed the 5' RACE reads through MiXCR, listing each CDR3 protein once. The sample lists some 190,000 distinct CDR3 sequences; roughly 15% were seen once. The data also belong to a second study, concerning T cells expressing NK-cell markers.

Sequencing was done on a sample of CD8+ T cells sorted from blood. The receptor set was obtained from a woman aged 18 to 35 in good health.

In this sample, this clonotype turned up many times. The chain employs TRBV29-1 and TRBJ2-3; D is ambiguous. Per the germline V gene, CDR1 is SQVTM and CDR2 is ANQGSEA. The germline V and J ends were trimmed by 6 bases and 6 bases, with 16 bases remaining between them. This CDR3 has 13 amino acids. The CDR3 nucleotides read TGCAGCGTCAACCCAATCGGGTGGGATACGCAGTATTTT. Protein: CSVNPIGWDTQYF.

The V and J genes are TRBV11-2 and TRBJ2-5; D may correspond to TRBD1 or TRBD2 (6 bases each). The CDR3 is 16 residues long. Trimming took 4 bases from V and 5 from J, leaving 20 bases between them. The V gene's germline CDR1 is SGHAT and CDR2 FQNNGV. The CDR3 sequence: CASSSPWTGAEETQYF. CDR3 sequence (DNA): TGTGCCAGCAGCTCTCCCTGGACGGGGGCTGAGGAGACCCAGTACTTC. The complete variable domain, with remaining parts taken from reference TRBV11-2 and TRBJ2-5, reads EAGVAQSPRYKIIEKRQSVAFWCNPISGHATLYWYQQILGQGPKLLIQFQNNGVVDDSQLPKDRFSAERLKGVDSTLKIQPAKLEDSAVYLCASSSPWTGAEETQYFGPGTRLLVL.

The genes are TRBV9 and TRBJ1-6; unclear D gene. CDR3 length equals 13 residues. Germline V gene sequence: CDR1 SGDLS, CDR2 YYNGEE. With 0 bases removed from V and 10 bases from J, the gap between germline ends came to 8 bases. The CDR3 loop is CASSVGKRSPLHF. CDR3 coding DNA: TGTGCCAGCAGCGTAGGCAAGAGGTCACCCCTCCACTTT.

Regarding this clonotype: Mismatch with germline at one junction end may stem from a read error. The chain couples TRBV6-5 to TRBJ2-5, with 7 bases lining up with TRBD1. Germline lookup yields CDR1 MNHEY and CDR2 SVGAGI. This CDR3 spans 10 amino acids. The DNA for the CDR3 is TGCACAACAGGGGAAGAGACCCAGTACTTC. Its protein is CTTGEETQYF.

This clonotype came up a few times. The chain employs TRBV10-2 and TRBJ2-1, with D possibly being TRBD2 (5 bases). This CDR3 region has 12 residues. V was shortened by 7 bases and J by 5 bases, with 9 bases between the two germline ends. Germline V lookup: CDR1 WSHSY, CDR2 SAAADI. CDR3 sequence (DNA): TGCGCCAGCATTGGTAGCGACAATGAGCAGTTCTTC. Protein: CASIGSDNEQFF.

About this clonotype: The junction departs from the called germline gene at one end, perhaps through a read error. This sequence joins TRBV7-2 and TRBJ2-1; D ambiguous. Germline V gene sequence: CDR1 SGHTA, CDR2 FQGNSA. The CDR3 is 12 amino acids. CDR3 nucleotide sequence: TGTGCCAGCAGCATCCTCCTCAATGGGCAGTTCTTC. Translation: CASSILLNGQFF.

The rearrangement joins TRBV7-9 to TRBJ1-2; 7 bases map to TRBD1. The CDR3 contains 15 residues. Germline CDR1 is SEHNR and CDR2 is FQNEAQ (reference sequence). V was pared by 6 bases and J by 4 bases, with 11 bases of the junction left unmatched. The CDR3 DNA sequence: TGTGCCAGCAGAGATACTGACAGGGTTGGCTATGGCTACACCTTC. Protein: CASRDTDRVGYGYTF.

This chain connects TRBV6-2 or TRBV6-3 to TRBJ2-1; 9 positions match TRBD2. With 7 bases clipped from V and 7 bases from J, the junction kept 17 bases outside the gene matches. The CDR3 contains 17 residues. Germline CDR1 and CDR2: MNHEY and SVGEGT. The CDR3 spells CASKGGGAELERNEQFF. CDR3 DNA: TGTGCCAGCAAGGGCGGGGGGGCTGAGTTAGAGCGGAATGAGCAGTTCTTC.

The rearrangement links TRBV4-1 to TRBJ2-1, with 7 positions matching TRBD2. V gave up 1 base and J gave up 7 bases; unmatched junction bases: 25. The CDR3 runs 21 residues. Germline V lookup: CDR1 MGHRA, CDR2 YSYEKL. This CDR3 reads CASSQGYSPLLASQVGNEQFF. The CDR3 DNA reads as TGCGCCAGCAGCCAAGGTTATTCCCCTTTACTAGCGTCCCAGGTGGGGAATGAGCAGTTCTTC.

This clonotype has at least ten counts. The gene calls are TRBV9 and TRBJ2-3; D is possibly TRBD2 (5 bases). Per the germline V gene, CDR1 is SGDLS and CDR2 is YYNGEE. The CDR3 runs to 12 residues. The germline V and J ends were trimmed by 7 bases and 1 base, with 7 bases remaining between them. CDR3 loop: CASGSGTDTQYF. CDR3 DNA: TGTGCCAGCGGGAGCGGCACAGATACGCAGTATTTT.